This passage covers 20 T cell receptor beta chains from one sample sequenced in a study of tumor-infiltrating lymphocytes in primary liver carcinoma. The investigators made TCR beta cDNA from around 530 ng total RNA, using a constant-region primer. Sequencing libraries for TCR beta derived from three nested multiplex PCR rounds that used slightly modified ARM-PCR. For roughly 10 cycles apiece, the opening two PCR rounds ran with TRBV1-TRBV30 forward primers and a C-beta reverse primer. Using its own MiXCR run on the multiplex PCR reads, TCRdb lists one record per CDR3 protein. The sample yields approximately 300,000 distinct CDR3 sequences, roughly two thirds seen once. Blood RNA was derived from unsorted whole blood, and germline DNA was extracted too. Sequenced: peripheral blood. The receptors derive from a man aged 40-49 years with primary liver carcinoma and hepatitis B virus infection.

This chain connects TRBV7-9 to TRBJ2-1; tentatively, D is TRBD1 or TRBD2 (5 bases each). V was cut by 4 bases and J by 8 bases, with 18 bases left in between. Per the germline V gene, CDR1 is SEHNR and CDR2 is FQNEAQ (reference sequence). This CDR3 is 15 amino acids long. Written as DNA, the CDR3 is TGTGCCAGCAGCTCCGGGACGACCTTTGTGGATGAGCAGTTCTTC. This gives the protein CASSSGTTFVDEQFF.

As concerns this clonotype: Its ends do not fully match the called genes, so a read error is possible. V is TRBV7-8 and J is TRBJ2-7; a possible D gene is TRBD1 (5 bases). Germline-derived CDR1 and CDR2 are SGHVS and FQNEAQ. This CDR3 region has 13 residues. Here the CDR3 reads CASNLRQFYEQYF. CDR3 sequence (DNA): TGTGCCAGCAACTTACGACAGTTTTACGAGCAGTACTTC.

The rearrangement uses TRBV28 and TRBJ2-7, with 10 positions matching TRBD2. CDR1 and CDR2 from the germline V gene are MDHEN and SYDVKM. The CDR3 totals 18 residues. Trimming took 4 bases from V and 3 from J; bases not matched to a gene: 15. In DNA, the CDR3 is TGTGCCAGCAGTTCCGCCGGAGCGGGAGGGCCCAATCTCTACGAGCAGTACTTC. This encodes CASSSAGAGGPNLYEQYF.

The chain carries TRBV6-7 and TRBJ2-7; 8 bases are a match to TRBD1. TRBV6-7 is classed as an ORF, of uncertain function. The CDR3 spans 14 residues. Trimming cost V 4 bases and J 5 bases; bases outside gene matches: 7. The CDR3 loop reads CASSWTRGLHEQYF. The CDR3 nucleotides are TGTGCCAGCAGTTGGACCAGGGGGCTCCACGAGCAGTACTTC.

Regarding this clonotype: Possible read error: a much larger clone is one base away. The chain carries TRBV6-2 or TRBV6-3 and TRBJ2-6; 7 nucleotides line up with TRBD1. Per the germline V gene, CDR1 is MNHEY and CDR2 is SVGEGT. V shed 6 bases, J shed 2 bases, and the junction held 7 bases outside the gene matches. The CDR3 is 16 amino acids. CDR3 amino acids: CASRGQQGAGANVLTF. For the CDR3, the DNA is TGTGCCAGCAGGGGACAGCAGGGGGCTGGGGCCAACGTCCTGACTTTC.

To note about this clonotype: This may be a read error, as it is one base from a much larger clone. The CDR3 bases are TGTGCCATCAGTACGGACAGCTCGTCGTATGGCTACACCTTC. Its protein product is CAISTDSSSYGYTF. The chain joins TRBV10-3 to TRBJ1-2, with D perhaps matching TRBD1 (6 bases). V shed 5 bases and J shed 5 bases, with 15 bases lying between them. From germline, CDR1 is ENHRY and CDR2 SYGVKD. The CDR3 is made up of 14 amino acids.

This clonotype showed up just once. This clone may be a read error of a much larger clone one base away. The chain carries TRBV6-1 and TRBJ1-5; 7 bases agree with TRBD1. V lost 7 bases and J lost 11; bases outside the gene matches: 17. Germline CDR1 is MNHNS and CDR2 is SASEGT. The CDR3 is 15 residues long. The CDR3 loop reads CASIKGRGLLEAQHF. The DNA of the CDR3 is TGTGCCAGCATCAAGGGAAGGGGGCTTCTGGAGGCCCAGCATTTT.

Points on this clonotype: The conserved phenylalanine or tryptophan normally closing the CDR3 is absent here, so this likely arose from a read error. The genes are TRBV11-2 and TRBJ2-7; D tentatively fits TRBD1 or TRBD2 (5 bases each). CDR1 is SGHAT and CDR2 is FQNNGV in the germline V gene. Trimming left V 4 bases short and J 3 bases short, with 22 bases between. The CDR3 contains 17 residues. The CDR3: CASSSLGSGGQNYEQYL. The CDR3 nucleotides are TGTGCCAGCAGCTCTCTTGGAAGTGGGGGTCAGAACTACGAGCAGTACTTG.

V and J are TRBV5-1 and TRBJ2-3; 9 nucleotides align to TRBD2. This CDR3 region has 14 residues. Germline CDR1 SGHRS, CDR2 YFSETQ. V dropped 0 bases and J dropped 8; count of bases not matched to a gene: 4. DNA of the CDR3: TGCGCCAGCAGCTTGGAGAGCGGGAGGAGTACGCAGTATTTT. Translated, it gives CASSLESGRSTQYF.

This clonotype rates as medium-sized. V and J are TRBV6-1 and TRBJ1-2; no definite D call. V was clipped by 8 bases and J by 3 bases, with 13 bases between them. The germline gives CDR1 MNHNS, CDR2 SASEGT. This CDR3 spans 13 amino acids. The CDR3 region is CASFSVVDYGYTF. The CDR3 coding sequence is TGTGCCAGCTTTTCGGTCGTAGACTATGGCTACACCTTC.

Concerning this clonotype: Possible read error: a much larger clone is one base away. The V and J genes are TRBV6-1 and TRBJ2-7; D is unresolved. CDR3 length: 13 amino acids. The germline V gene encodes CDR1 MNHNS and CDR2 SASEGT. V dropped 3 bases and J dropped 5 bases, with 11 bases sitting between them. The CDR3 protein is CASSDGVGNEQYF. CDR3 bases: TGTGCCAGCAGTGATGGGGTGGGCAACGAGCAGTACTTC.

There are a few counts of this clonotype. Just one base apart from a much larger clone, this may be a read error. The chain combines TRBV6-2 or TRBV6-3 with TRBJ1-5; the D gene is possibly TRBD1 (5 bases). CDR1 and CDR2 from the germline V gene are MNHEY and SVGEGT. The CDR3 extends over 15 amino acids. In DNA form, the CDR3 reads TGTGCCAGCACCAACGGGGGAGGTGACAATCATCCCCAGCATTTT. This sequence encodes CASTNGGGDNHPQHF.

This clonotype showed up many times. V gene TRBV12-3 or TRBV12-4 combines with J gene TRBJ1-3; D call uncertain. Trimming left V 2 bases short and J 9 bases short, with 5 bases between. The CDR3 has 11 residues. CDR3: CASSLTPTIYF. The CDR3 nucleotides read TGTGCCAGCAGTTTAACCCCCACCATATATTTT.

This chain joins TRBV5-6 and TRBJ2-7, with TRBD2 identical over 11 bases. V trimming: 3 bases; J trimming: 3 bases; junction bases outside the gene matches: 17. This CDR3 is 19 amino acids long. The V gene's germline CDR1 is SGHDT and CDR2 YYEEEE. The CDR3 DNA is TGTGCCAGCAGCTGGGGGAGTAGCGGGAGGGCCGCACTAGACTACGAGCAGTACTTC. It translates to CASSWGSSGRAALDYEQYF.

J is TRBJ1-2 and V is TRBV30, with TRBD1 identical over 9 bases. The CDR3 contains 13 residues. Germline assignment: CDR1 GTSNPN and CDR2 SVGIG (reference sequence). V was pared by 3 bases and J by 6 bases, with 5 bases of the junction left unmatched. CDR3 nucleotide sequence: TGTGCCTGGAGGCGGACAGGGGACAATGGCTACACCTTC. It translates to CAWRRTGDNGYTF.

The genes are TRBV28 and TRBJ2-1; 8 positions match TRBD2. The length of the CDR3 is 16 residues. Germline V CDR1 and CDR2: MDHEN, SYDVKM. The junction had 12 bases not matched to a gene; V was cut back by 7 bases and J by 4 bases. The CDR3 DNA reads TGTGCCAGCACCTCCGGGGGGGCGCAAGGGTACAATGAGCAGTTCTTC. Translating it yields CASTSGGAQGYNEQFF.

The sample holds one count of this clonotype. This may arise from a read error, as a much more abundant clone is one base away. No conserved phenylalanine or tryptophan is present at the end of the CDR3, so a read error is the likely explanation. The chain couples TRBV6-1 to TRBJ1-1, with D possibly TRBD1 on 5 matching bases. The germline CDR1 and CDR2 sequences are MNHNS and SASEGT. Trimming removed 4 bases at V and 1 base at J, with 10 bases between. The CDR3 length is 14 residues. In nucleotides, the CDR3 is TGTGCCAGCAGTGTTACAGGATCGAACACTGAAGCTTTCATT. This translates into CASSVTGSNTEAFI.

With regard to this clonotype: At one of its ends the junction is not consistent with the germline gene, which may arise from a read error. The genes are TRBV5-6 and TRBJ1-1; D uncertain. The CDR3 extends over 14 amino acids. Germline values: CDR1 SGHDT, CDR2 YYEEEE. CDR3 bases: TGTGCCAGCAGCTTGGTTGCCAGGAACACTGAAGCTGTCTTT. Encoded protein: CASSLVARNTEAVF.

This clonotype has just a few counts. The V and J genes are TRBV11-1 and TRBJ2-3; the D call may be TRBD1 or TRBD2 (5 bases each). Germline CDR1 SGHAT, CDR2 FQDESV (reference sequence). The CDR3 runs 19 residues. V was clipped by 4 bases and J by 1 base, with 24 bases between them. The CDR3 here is CASSSGGSSDGARTDTQYF. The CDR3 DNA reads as TGTGCCAGCAGCTCTGGGGGAAGTTCTGATGGAGCTCGCACAGATACGCAGTATTTT.

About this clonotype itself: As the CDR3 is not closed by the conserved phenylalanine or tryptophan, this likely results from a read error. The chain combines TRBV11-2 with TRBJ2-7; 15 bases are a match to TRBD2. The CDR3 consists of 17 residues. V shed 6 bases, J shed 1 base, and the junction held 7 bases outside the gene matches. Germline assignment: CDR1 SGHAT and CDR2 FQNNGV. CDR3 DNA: TGTGCCAGCAGACAAGGACTAGCGGGAGGGTGGTCCTACGAGCAGTACCTC. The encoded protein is CASRQGLAGGWSYEQYL.